The T cell receptor (beta chain) described here comes from a study of T cell responses to AZD1222 COVID-19 vaccine. TCRdb's table, derived via immunoSEQ multiplex PCR, lists solely in-frame clones and lacks some. The table has 74,000 or so clones, 84% seen once. CDR1 is LNHDA and CDR2 is SQIVND in the germline V gene (reference sequence). V was cut by 4 bases and J by 1 base, with 16 bases left in between. The CDR3 loop spans 16 amino acids. The chain links TRBV19 to TRBJ1-1, with TRBD1 as a possible D gene (6 bases). This receptor was obtained from an adult in good health. Sequenced material: peripheral blood, taken on day 0 of AZD1222 vaccination. The CDR3 reads CASSRNPGTTNTEAFF. The CDR3, as DNA: TGTGCCAGTAGTAGAAACCCAGGGACAACGAACACTGAAGCTTTCTTT.